This entry describes one T cell receptor (beta chain). The J segment lost 2 bases and the V segment lost 7 bases, leaving 6 bases of the junction unmatched. CDR3 length: 15 amino acids. Germline CDR1 reads SGHTA; CDR2 reads FQGNSA. The source of the sample is a study of PD-L1 blockade in urothelial cancer. The wider study: Starting in about 2014, patients were given atezolizumab (1,200 mg intravenously every 3 weeks). Blood was analyzed 3 weeks (second dose) and 6 weeks after treatment start.

Sequencing used immunoSEQ multiplex PCR; TCRdb keeps in-frame clones, though not all of them. The sample carries approximately 93,000 clones, around four fifths recorded once. Time point described: peripheral blood 6 weeks after treatment start. This clonotype was sampled from a man between 65 and 79 years old with urothelial cancer. The chain recombines TRBV7-2 with TRBJ2-1; TRBD2 agrees at 9 bases. Sequencing used PBMCs, obtained around atezolizumab (anti-PD-L1) treatment. The CDR3 here is CASTPAGGAYNEQFF. DNA for the CDR3: TGTGCCAGCACCCCAGCGGGAGGCGCCTACAATGAGCAGTTCTTC.